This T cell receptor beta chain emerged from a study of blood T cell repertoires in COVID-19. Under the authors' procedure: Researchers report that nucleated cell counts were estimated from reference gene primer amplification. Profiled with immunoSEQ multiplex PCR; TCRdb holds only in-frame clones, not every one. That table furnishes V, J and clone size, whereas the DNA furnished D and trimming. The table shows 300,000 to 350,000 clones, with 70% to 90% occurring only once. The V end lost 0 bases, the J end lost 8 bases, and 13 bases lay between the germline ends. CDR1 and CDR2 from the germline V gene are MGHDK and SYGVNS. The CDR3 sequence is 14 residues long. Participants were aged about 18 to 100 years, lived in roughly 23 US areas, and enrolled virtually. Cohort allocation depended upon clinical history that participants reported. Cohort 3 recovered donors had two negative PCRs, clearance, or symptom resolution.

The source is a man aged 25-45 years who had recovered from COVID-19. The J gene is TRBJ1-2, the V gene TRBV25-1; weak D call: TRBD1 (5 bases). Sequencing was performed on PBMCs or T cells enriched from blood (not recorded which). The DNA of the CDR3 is TGTGCCAGCAGTGAATATAAAACAGGAAGCGGCTACACCTTC. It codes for CASSEYKTGSGYTF.